The sequence of this TCR beta chain was determined in a study of T cell changes during pregnancy in multiple sclerosis. Sequencing used immunoSEQ multiplex PCR; TCRdb keeps in-frame clones, though not all of them. The sample lists around 70,000 clones, roughly 89% occurring once. The CDR3 covers 14 residues. Germline V gene sequence: CDR1 MDHEN, CDR2 SYDVKM. V shed 6 bases and J shed 5 bases, with 17 bases lying between them. The sequences come from peripheral blood, collected after pregnancy. The V gene is TRBV28, the J gene TRBJ2-7, with D possibly being TRBD2 (7 bases). The sequence was obtained from a female donor in good health, enrolled as a control in a pregnancy study. CDR3 sequence reads: CASRPKGGPHEQYF. The CDR3 DNA is TGTGCCAGCAGGCCCAAGGGGGGGCCCCACGAGCAGTACTTC.